The clone carrying this T cell receptor beta chain has ten or more counts. Antigen specificity is unknown. 5'-RACE, quantitative and with molecular barcodes, yielded the TCR beta libraries. TCRdb reprocessed the 5' RACE reads with MiXCR, giving one entry per CDR3 protein. The sample lists around 25,000 distinct CDR3 sequences; 2.5% were seen once. This sample stems from a study of CD8 T cells in ankylosing spondylitis. Findings of the study overall: Within ankylosing spondylitis blood, a TCR beta motif made up of several highly homologous variants appeared to be characteristic. Clones tied to disease were said to be significantly enriched in matched ankylosing spondylitis synovial fluid.

The germline CDR1 and CDR2 sequences are SGDLS and YYNGEE. This CDR3 contains 15 residues. V shed 0 bases and J shed 2 bases, with 12 bases lying between them. Sequencing used blood, either unsorted or a sorted T cell fraction (not recorded which). The chain has TRBV9 and TRBJ2-7; TRBD1 or TRBD2 may be the D gene (6 bases each). This clonotype was sampled from a female donor with ankylosing spondylitis or in good health (not recorded which). CDR3 DNA sequence: TGTGCCAGCAGCGTAGATGCGGGACAAACCTACGAGCAGTACTTC. The encoded protein is CASSVDAGQTYEQYF.